This section outlines one T cell receptor beta chain sequence together with its context. Clones were sequenced by immunoSEQ multiplex PCR, and TCRdb holds only the in-frame ones, with some missing. The sample includes 75,000 to 100,000 clones, 81% of them seen just once. The source of the sample is a study of PD-1 blockade in classical Hodgkin lymphoma. All patients relapsed after autologous stem cell transplantation, and brentuximab vedotin exposure varied. Germline V lookup: CDR1 SGHTA, CDR2 FQGNSA. There are 14 residues in the CDR3. V was pared by 3 bases and J by 5 bases, with 4 bases of the junction left unmatched.

The material was peripheral blood mononuclear cells (PBMCs), obtained before the second cycle of nivolumab. This receptor was identified in a human donor with classical Hodgkin lymphoma. The rearrangement links TRBV7-2 to TRBJ1-3, with 7 bases identical to TRBD1. CDR3 sequence (DNA): TGTGCCAGCAGCTTGGAGGGGGCGAGAAACACCATATATTTT. Translating gives CASSLEGARNTIYF.